This TCR beta chain was found in a study of post-analysis software for immune sequencing data. About this clonotype itself: Its specificity is not known.

This CDR3 spans 15 amino acids. CDR1 MGHDK and CDR2 SYGVNS come from the germline V gene. V lost 4 bases and J lost 4, with 14 bases in between. The library was made from cDNA and included unique molecular identifiers. MiXCR, run by TCRdb on the PCR reads, gives a single entry per CDR3 protein. The data contain hundreds of thousands of distinct CDR3 sequences, more than 50% of them singletons. Overall study findings and caveats: Among four to six TRBV segments more frequent in patients than controls were TRBV5-6, TRBV5-1 and TRBV20-1. Strong co-clustering by F measure linked samples that shared a preparation batch.

Sequenced input: blood. This rearrangement joins TRBV25-1 to TRBJ2-1, with D possibly being TRBD1 or TRBD2 (6 bases each). This TCR derives from a girl aged 2 to 10 with multiple sclerosis. The CDR3 nucleotides are TGTGCCAGCAGTGTCGGGGGCATTATGTACAATGAGCAGTTCTTC. Translated, it gives CASSVGGIMYNEQFF.